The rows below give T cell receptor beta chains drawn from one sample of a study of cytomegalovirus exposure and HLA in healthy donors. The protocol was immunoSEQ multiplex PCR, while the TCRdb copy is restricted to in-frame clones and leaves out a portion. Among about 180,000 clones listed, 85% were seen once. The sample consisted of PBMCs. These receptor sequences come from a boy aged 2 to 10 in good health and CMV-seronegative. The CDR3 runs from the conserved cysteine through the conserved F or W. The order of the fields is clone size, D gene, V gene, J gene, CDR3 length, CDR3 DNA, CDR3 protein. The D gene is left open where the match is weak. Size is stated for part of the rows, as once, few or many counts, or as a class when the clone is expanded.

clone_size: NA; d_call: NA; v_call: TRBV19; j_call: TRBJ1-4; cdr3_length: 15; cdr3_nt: TGTGCCAGTAGTTTCCGACAGGCGCATAATGAAAAACTGTTTTTT; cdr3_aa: CASSFRQAHNEKLFF
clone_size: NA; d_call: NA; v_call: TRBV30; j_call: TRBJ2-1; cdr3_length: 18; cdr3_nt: TGTGCCTGGATCAGCCGGGACACTTCCCGGGACTACCTAAGACCTAAGTTCTTC; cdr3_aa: CAWISRDTSRDYLRPKFF
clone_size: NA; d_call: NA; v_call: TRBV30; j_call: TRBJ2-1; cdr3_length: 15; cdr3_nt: TGTGCCTGGAGGTGGGGCGGTTACTCCTACAATGAGCAGTTCTTC; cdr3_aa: CAWRWGGYSYNEQFF
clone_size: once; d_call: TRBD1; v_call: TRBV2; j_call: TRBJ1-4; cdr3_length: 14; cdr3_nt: TGTGCCAGCAGTGACCGGGACAGTGAAGAAAAACTGTTTTTT; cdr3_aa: CASSDRDSEEKLFF
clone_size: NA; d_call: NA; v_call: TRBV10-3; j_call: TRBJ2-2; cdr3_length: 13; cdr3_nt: TGTGCCATCAGTGTAGCGATCGCCGGGGAGCTGTTTTTT; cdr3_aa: CAISVAIAGELFF
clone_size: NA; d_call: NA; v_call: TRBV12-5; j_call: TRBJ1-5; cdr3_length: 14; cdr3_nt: TGTGCTAGTGGTTTTCTGTCGGGCAATCAGCCCCAGCATTTT; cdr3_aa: CASGFLSGNQPQHF
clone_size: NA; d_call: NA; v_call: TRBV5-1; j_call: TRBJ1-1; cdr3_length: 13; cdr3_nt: TGCGCCAGCAGCTTGGCAGCGGGCACTGAAGCTTTCTTT; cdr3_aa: CASSLAAGTEAFF
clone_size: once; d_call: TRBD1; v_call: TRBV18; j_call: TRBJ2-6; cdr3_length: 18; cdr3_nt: TGTGCCAGCTCACCAGGGGACAGACTCTTCTCTGGGGCCAACGTCCTGACTTTC; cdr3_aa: CASSPGDRLFSGANVLTF
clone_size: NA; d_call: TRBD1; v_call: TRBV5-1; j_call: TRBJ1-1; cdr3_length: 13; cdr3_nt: TGCGCCAGCAGCACGGGACAGCTCACTGAAGCTTTCTTT; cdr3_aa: CASSTGQLTEAFF
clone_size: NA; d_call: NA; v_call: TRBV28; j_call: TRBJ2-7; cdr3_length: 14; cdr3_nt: TGTGCCAGCAGTCAAACGGGTTATCCATACGAGCAGTACTTC; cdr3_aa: CASSQTGYPYEQYF
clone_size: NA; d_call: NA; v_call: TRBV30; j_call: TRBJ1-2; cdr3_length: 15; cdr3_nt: TGTGCCTGGAGTGTAATTGAGGGAGCTAACTATGGCTACACCTTC; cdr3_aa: CAWSVIEGANYGYTF
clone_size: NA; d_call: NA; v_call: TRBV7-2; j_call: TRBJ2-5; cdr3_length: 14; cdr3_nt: TGTGCCAGCAGCTCTACTAGGATGTTGGAGACCCAGTACTTC; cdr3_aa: CASSSTRMLETQYF
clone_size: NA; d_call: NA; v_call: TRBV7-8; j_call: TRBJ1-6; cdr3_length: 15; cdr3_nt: TGTGCCAGCAGCTTAGCGGGACTCTATAATTCACCCCTCCACTTT; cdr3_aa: CASSLAGLYNSPLHF
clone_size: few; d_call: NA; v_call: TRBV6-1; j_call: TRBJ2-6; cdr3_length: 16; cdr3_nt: TGTGCCAGCAGTGAAGATACAGGGACCGGGGCCAACGTCCTGACTTTC; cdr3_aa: CASSEDTGTGANVLTF
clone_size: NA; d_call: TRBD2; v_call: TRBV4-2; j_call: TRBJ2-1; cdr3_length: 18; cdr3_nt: TGTGCCAGCAGTCTCTTTAGCGGGGGGGCCGCCGCCTACAATGAGCAGTTCTTC; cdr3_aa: CASSLFSGGAAAYNEQFF
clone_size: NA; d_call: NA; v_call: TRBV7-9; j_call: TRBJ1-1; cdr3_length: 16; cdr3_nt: TGTTCCAGCAGCTCTAGTACGGGGTGGGGGGACACTGAAGCTTTCTTT; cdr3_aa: CSSSSSTGWGDTEAFF
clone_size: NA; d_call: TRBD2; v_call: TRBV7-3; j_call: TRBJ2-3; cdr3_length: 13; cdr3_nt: TGTGCCAGCGGAATTAGCGGGTCAGATACGCAGTATTTT; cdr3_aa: CASGISGSDTQYF
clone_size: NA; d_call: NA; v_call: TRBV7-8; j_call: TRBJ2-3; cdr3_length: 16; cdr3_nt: TGTGCCAGCAGCTCCCGGACAGCTGCCCTCACAGATACGCAGTATTTT; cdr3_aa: CASSSRTAALTDTQYF
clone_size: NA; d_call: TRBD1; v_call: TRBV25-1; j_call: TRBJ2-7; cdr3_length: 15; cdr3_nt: TGTGCCAGCAGTGATACCGGGACAGGGGTGTACGAGCAGTACTTC; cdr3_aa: CASSDTGTGVYEQYF
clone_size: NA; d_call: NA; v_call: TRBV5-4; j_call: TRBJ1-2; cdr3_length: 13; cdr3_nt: TGTGCCAGCAGCAAAACAGGGATGGATGGCTACACCTTC; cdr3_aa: CASSKTGMDGYTF
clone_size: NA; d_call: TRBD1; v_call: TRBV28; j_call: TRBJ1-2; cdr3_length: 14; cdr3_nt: TGTGCCAGCAGCGACAGGGGGATAGGGTATGGCTACACCTTC; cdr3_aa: CASSDRGIGYGYTF
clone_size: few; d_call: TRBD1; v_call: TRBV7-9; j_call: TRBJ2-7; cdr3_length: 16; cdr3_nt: TGTGCCAGCAGCCTCTACGCCGGGACAGGCAACTACGAGCAGTACTTC; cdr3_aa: CASSLYAGTGNYEQYF
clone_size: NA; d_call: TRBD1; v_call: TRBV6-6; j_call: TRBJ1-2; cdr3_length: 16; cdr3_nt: TGTGCCAGCAGTTACTTGGCTTCAGGGGGCCAGGATGGCTACACCTTC; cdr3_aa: CASSYLASGGQDGYTF
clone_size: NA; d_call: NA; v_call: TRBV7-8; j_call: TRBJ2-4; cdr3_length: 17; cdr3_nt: TGTGCCAGCAGCCCACCAAAACAGGGAATAGCCAAAAACATTCAGTACTTC; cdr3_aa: CASSPPKQGIAKNIQYF
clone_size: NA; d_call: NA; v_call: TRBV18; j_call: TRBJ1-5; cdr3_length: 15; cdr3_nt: TGTGCCAGCTCACCTGGGCCTTATAGCAATCAGCCCCAGCATTTT; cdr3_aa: CASSPGPYSNQPQHF
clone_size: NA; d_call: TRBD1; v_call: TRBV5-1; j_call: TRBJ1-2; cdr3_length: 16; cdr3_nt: TGCGCCAGCAGCTCCGGGGACAGTTTTTCTAACTATGGCTACACCTTC; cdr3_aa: CASSSGDSFSNYGYTF
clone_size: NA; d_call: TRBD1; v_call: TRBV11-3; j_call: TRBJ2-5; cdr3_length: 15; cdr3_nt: TGTGCCAGCAGCTTAGGCCGGGACAGGGGAGAGACCCAGTACTTC; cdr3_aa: CASSLGRDRGETQYF
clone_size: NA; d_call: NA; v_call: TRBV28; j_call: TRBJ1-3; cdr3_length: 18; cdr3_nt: TGTGCCAGCAGTTTGCTCAGGGGTTTAACTAAGGCGAACAACACCATATATTTT; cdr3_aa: CASSLLRGLTKANNTIYF
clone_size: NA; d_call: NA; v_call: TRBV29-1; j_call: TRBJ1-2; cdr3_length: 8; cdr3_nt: TGCAGCGTCGATGGCTACACCTTC; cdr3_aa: CSVDGYTF
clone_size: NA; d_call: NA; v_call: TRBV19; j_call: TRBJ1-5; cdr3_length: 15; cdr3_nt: TGTGCCAGTAGTGGGGAACCCAGGGATTGGCAGCCCCAGCATTTT; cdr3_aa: CASSGEPRDWQPQHF
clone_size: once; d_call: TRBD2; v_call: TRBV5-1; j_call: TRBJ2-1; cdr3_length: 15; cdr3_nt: TGCGCCAGCAGCTTGGGGACTAGCGGGGTTAATGAGCAGTTCTTC; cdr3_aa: CASSLGTSGVNEQFF
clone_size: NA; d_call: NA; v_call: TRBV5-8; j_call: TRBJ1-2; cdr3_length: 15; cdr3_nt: TGTGCCAGCAGCCGCGGAGCGGGGGCTAACTATGGCTACACCTTC; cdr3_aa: CASSRGAGANYGYTF
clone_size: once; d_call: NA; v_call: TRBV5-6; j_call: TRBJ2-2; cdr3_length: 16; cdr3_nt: TGTGCCAGCAGCTTGGAGGTAGCGGTGAACACCGGGGAGCTGTTTTTT; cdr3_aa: CASSLEVAVNTGELFF
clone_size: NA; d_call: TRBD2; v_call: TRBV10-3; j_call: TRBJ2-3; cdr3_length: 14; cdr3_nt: TGTGCCATCAGTGAGCTAGCGGCGGCAGATACGCAGTATTTT; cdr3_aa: CAISELAAADTQYF
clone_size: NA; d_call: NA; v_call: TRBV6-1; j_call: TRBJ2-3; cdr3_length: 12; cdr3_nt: TGTGCCAGCAGTGAACTTCCGGATACGCAGTATTTT; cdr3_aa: CASSELPDTQYF
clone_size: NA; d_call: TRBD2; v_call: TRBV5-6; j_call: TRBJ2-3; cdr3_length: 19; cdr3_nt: TGTGCCAGCAGGCTAGCGGGAGAATATTCGTCTCCTAGCACAGATACGCAGTATTTT; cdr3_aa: CASRLAGEYSSPSTDTQYF
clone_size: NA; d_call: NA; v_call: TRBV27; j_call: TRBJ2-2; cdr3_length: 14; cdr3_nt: TGTGCCAGCAGTTTAGGAGGTTTGACCGGGGAGCTGTTTTTT; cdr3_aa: CASSLGGLTGELFF
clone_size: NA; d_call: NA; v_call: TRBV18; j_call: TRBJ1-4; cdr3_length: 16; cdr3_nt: TGTGCCAGCTCACCCGGCAGGGTTAAGCAAAATGAAAAACTGTTTTTT; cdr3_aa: CASSPGRVKQNEKLFF
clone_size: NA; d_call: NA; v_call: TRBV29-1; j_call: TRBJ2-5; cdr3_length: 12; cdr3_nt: TGCAGCGTAAGGACAAATCAAGAGACCCAGTACTTC; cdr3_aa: CSVRTNQETQYF
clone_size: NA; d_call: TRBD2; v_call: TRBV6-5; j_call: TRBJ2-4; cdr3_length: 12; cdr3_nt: TGTGCCAGCAGCTCCCGGATCCGGGAGGGATACTTC; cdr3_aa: CASSSRIREGYF
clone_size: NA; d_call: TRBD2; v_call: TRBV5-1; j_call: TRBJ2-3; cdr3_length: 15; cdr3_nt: TGCGCCAGCAGCGTACTAGCGGCCATCACAGATACGCAGTATTTT; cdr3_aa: CASSVLAAITDTQYF
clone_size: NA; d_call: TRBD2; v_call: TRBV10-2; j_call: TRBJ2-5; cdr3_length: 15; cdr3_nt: TGCGCCAGCAGTATGGGGCTAGCGGGAGAAGAGACCCAGTACTTC; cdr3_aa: CASSMGLAGEETQYF
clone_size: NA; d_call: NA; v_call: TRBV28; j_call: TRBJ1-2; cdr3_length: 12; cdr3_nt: TGTGCCAGCAGTTTAGCCGGTTATGGCTACACCTTC; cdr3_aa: CASSLAGYGYTF
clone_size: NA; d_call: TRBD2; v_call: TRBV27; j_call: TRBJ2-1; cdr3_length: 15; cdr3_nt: TGTGCCAGCAGTTTTGATCCGCCGGGAGGCGATGAGCAGTTCTTC; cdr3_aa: CASSFDPPGGDEQFF
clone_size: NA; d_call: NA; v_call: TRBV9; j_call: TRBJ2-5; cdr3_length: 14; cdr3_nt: TGTGCCAGCAGCGTAGACGGGTACGGGGAGACCCAGTACTTC; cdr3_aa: CASSVDGYGETQYF
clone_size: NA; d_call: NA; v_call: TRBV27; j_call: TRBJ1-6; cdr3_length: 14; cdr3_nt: TGTGCCAGCAGTTTATATGGCGGAAATTCACCCCTCCACTTT; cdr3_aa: CASSLYGGNSPLHF
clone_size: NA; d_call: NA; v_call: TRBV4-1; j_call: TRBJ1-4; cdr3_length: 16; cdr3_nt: TGCGCCAGCAGCCAAGCTACAGGGAAGGGGCGAGAAAAACTGTTTTTT; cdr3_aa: CASSQATGKGREKLFF
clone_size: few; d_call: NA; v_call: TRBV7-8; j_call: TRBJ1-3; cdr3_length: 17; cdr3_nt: TGTGCCAGCAGTCCCGCTCACCGCCAGTCCTCTGGAAACACCATATATTTT; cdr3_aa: CASSPAHRQSSGNTIYF
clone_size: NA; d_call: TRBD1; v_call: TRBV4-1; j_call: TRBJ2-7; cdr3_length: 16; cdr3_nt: TGCGCCAGCAGCCTTCTTTGGACAGGGATGTTGGGCGAGCAGTACTTC; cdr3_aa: CASSLLWTGMLGEQYF
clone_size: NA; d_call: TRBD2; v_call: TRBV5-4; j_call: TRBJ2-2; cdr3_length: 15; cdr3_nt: TGTGCCAGCAGCCCTCTAGCGGGAGAAGGCGGGGAGCTGTTTTTT; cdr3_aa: CASSPLAGEGGELFF
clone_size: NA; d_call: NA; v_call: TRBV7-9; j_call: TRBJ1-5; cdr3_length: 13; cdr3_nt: TGTGCCAGCAGCTCGACAGTAAATCAGCCCCAGCATTTT; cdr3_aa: CASSSTVNQPQHF
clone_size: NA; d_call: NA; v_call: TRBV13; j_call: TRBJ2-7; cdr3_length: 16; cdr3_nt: TGTGCCAGCAGCAGAACGACAGACGTAAGCTCCTACGAGCAGTACTTC; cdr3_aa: CASSRTTDVSSYEQYF
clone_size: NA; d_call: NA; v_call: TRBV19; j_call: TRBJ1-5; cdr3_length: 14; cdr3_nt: TGTGCCAGTAGTCCCAGGGGTAGCAATCAGCCCCAGCATTTT; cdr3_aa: CASSPRGSNQPQHF
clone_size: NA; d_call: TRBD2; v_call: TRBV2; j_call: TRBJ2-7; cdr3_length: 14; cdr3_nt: TGTGCCAGCAGTGACTCCGGGAGGGTACACGAGCAGTACTTC; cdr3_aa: CASSDSGRVHEQYF